These 32 T cell receptor beta chains originate from one sample sequenced in a study of blood T cell repertoires in COVID-19. TCRdb's copy holds only in-frame clones and misses some; the assay was immunoSEQ multiplex PCR. The table has about 51,000 clones, 86% seen once; the top ten hold roughly 4.5%. What was sequenced was peripheral blood. All receptors come from a man older than 75 with active COVID-19.

This clone was found once. The CDR3 protein is CASSYSAGRRRAEAFF. CDR3 nucleotide sequence: TGTGCCAGCAGTTACTCAGCAGGGCGGAGGAGGGCTGAAGCTTTCTTT. The rearrangement uses TRBV6-5 and TRBJ1-1, with a possible D match to TRBD1 (5 bases). Per the germline V gene, CDR1 is MNHEY and CDR2 is SVGAGI. This CDR3 contains 16 residues. Trimming took off 0 bases at V and 6 bases at J, with 17 bases between the two ends.

The rearrangement links TRBV28 to TRBJ2-3, with 8 bases fitting TRBD2. Germline CDR1 MDHEN, CDR2 SYDVKM. The CDR3 is made up of 18 amino acids. V lost 5 bases to trimming and J lost 3 bases; unmatched junction nucleotides: 16. The DNA for the CDR3 is TGTGCCAGCAGTCGGTCCGAGGGACTAGGGGCCTTAACAGATACGCAGTATTTT. Encoded protein: CASSRSEGLGALTDTQYF.

The chain has TRBV19 and TRBJ2-6; 7 bases align to TRBD1. J was trimmed by 3 bases and V by 7 bases; bases with no gene match: 6. This CDR3 has 15 amino acids. Germline loops: CDR1 LNHDA, CDR2 SQIVND (reference sequence). CDR3 coding DNA: TGTGCCAGTACCCCTGACAGGGTTGGGGCCAACGTCCTGACTTTC. Protein product: CASTPDRVGANVLTF.

The chain uses TRBV5-5 and TRBJ2-7; 8 bases are shared with TRBD2. The CDR3 runs 15 residues. With V trimmed by 0 bases and J by 4 bases, 6 bases remained unmatched. Germline V gene data show CDR1 as SGHKS and CDR2 as YYEKEE (reference sequence). CDR3 amino acids: CASSLAPGGTYEQYF. The CDR3 coding sequence is TGTGCCAGCAGCTTGGCCCCGGGGGGGACATACGAGCAGTACTTC.

V is TRBV19 and J is TRBJ1-4; TRBD1 aligns across 7 bases. Germline V gene data show CDR1 as LNHDA and CDR2 as SQIVND (reference sequence). CDR3 length: 14 residues. J gave up 8 bases and V 5 bases, and 8 bases lay outside the gene matches. Here the CDR3 reads CASSPDREEEKLFF. CDR3 coding DNA: TGTGCCAGTAGTCCCGACAGGGAAGAGGAAAAACTGTTTTTT.

This chain joins TRBV27 and TRBJ2-1; 11 bases are a match to TRBD2. Trimming removed 5 bases from V and 4 bases from J; junction bases left unmatched: 7. Per the germline V gene, CDR1 is MNHEY and CDR2 is SMNVEV (reference sequence). This CDR3 contains 16 residues. The CDR3, as DNA: TGTGCCAGCAGTCTCATGGGACTAGCGGTATACAATGAGCAGTTCTTC. Translating gives CASSLMGLAVYNEQFF.

V and J are TRBV7-9 and TRBJ1-4; D is ambiguous. The CDR3 length is 15 residues. Germline assignment: CDR1 SEHNR and CDR2 FQNEAQ (reference sequence). The V end was cut by 1 base, the J end by 5 bases, with 11 bases between. CDR3 loop: CASSLDPGQNEKLFF. Here the CDR3 DNA reads TGTGCCAGCAGCTTAGACCCAGGTCAAAATGAAAAACTGTTTTTT.

This clone was seen more than once but under ten times. The chain has TRBV28 and TRBJ2-6; D perhaps matches TRBD2 (6 bases). The CDR3 totals 16 residues. CDR1 and CDR2 (germline): MDHEN, SYDVKM. Deletions cut 7 bases from V and 1 base from J, with 14 bases between. CDR3 coding DNA: TGTGCCAGCACCCCCATCGGGAGTTCTGGGGCCAACGTCCTGACTTTC. As protein: CASTPIGSSGANVLTF.

The chain employs TRBV2 and TRBJ1-6, with 8 nucleotides matching TRBD1. With V trimmed by 4 bases and J by 14 bases, 10 bases remained unmatched. This CDR3 is 14 amino acids long. Germline CDR1 and CDR2: SNHLY and FYNNEI. DNA of the CDR3: TGTGCCAGCAGTGCCGGCAGGGGGCGAGTAGCCCTCCACTTT. Translated: CASSAGRGRVALHF.

The chain combines TRBV7-2 with TRBJ1-1, with 9 bases that match TRBD1. In germline, CDR1 is SGHTA, CDR2 FQGNSA. CDR3 length equals 14 residues. V shed 7 bases, J shed 4 bases, and the junction held 7 bases outside the gene matches. Here the CDR3 DNA reads TGTGCCAGCAACCCGGGACAGGGAATCACTGAAGCTTTCTTT. Its translation: CASNPGQGITEAFF.

This chain connects TRBV19 to TRBJ2-7, with 7 nucleotides matching TRBD1. CDR1 and CDR2 from the germline V gene are LNHDA and SQIVND (reference sequence). V trimming: 6 bases; J trimming: 0 bases; junction bases outside the gene matches: 5. CDR3 size: 14 residues. The CDR3 loop is CASRETGHSYEQYF. DNA of the CDR3: TGTGCCAGTAGAGAGACAGGGCACTCCTACGAGCAGTACTTC.

This clone was picked up one time. V is TRBV5-1 and J is TRBJ2-3; a weak D match, TRBD2 (6 bases). Germline CDR1 SGHRS, CDR2 YFSETQ. The V and J ends lost 0 bases and 5 bases respectively, with 10 bases between them. The CDR3 covers 14 residues. CDR3 bases: TGCGCCAGCAGCTTGGCGGGAGCGAGAGATACGCAGTATTTT. This sequence encodes CASSLAGARDTQYF.

This clone was recorded only once. CDR3 region: CASRKQGAGGANEQFF. CDR3 in DNA: TGTGCCAGTAGGAAACAGGGGGCGGGCGGGGCCAATGAGCAGTTCTTC. This sequence joins TRBV19 and TRBJ2-1, with 9 bases fitting TRBD1. CDR3 length: 16 residues. J was trimmed by 6 bases and V by 6 bases; bases with no gene match: 12. Germline V lookup: CDR1 LNHDA, CDR2 SQIVND (reference sequence).

This chain's CDR3 is CASSQEGQGAGQPQHF. Written as DNA, the CDR3 is TGCGCCAGCAGCCAAGAAGGACAGGGGGCGGGTCAGCCCCAGCATTTT. This chain connects TRBV4-1 to TRBJ1-5; 11 positions agree with TRBD1. CDR3 size: 16 residues. With 0 bases clipped from V and 6 bases from J, the junction kept 4 bases outside the gene matches. Germline V gene sequence: CDR1 MGHRA, CDR2 YSYEKL.

The chain carries TRBV25-1 and TRBJ2-2; 13 nucleotides agree with TRBD2. Germline values: CDR1 MGHDK, CDR2 SYGVNS. The CDR3 has 17 amino acids. The V gene end was trimmed by 6 bases and the J gene end by 4 bases; junction bases not matched to a gene: 8. CDR3 loop: CASSRDGLAGATGELFF. In DNA, the CDR3 is TGTGCCAGCAGCAGAGACGGACTAGCGGGGGCCACCGGGGAGCTGTTTTTT.

This clone showed up just once. The chain has TRBV11-2 and TRBJ2-1; 11 bases line up with TRBD2. Per germline, CDR1 SGHAT and CDR2 FQNNGV. The trim removed 5 bases at V and 2 bases at J, leaving 5 bases unmatched. The CDR3 contains 16 residues. The CDR3 nucleotides read TGTGCCAGCAGCCTCGTAGCGGGAGGGGCCTACAATGAGCAGTTCTTC. Translation: CASSLVAGGAYNEQFF.

The chain links TRBV6-5 to TRBJ1-5, with 7 bases aligning to TRBD1. CDR3 length equals 15 residues. Looked up from germline, CDR1 is MNHEY and CDR2 is SVGAGI. Trimming at V came to 6 bases and at J to 0 bases, leaving 5 bases not matched to a gene. The CDR3 nucleotides read TGTGCCAGCAGGGTGGGACAGAATAGCAATCAGCCCCAGCATTTT. It codes for CASRVGQNSNQPQHF.

A single count supports this clone. J is TRBJ2-2 and V is TRBV19, with D possibly being TRBD1 (6 bases). V shed 4 bases and J shed 7 bases, with 16 bases lying between them. CDR1 and CDR2 (germline): LNHDA, SQIVND (reference sequence). CDR3 length: 15 residues. The CDR3 region has the DNA TGTGCCAGTAGTACCGATGGACAGCCGCGCGGGGAGCTGTTTTTT. Its protein is CASSTDGQPRGELFF.

The rearrangement joins TRBV10-3 to TRBJ2-6, with TRBD2 identical over 9 bases. Per the germline V gene, CDR1 is ENHRY and CDR2 is SYGVKD. The length of the CDR3 is 19 residues. V lost 3 bases to trimming and J lost 4 bases; unmatched junction nucleotides: 13. DNA for the CDR3: TGTGCCATCAGTGACCCCCGCGGGAGGGCCGCGGGCGGGGCCAACGTCCTGACTTTC. Its translation is CAISDPRGRAAGGANVLTF.

V is TRBV6-4 and J is TRBJ2-4, with TRBD2 matching 9 bases. Germline V lookup: CDR1 MRHNA, CDR2 SNTAGT. This CDR3 has 14 residues. The trim removed 2 bases at V and 6 bases at J, leaving 2 bases unmatched. The CDR3 here is CASSDPAGGNIQYF. The CDR3 nucleotides are TGTGCCAGCAGTGACCCAGCGGGAGGAAACATTCAGTACTTC.

The chain employs TRBV19 and TRBJ2-7; 7 nucleotides align to TRBD1. V shed 7 bases, J shed 2 bases, and the junction held 8 bases outside the gene matches. This CDR3 is 14 amino acids long. Germline lookup yields CDR1 LNHDA and CDR2 SQIVND (reference sequence). CDR3 DNA: TGTGCCAGTACCAGAGGACAGGCCCCCTACGAGCAGTACTTC. Residues: CASTRGQAPYEQYF.

The gene calls are TRBV7-2 and TRBJ2-1, with 7 bases identical to TRBD2. The CDR3 runs to 14 residues. The germline V gene has CDR1 SGHTA and CDR2 FQGNSA. V shed 8 bases, J shed 7 bases, and the junction held 11 bases outside the gene matches. CDR3 protein: CASGSGLGTNEQFF. The CDR3 nucleotides are TGTGCCAGCGGTTCTGGACTAGGAACAAATGAGCAGTTCTTC.

The V call is TRBV18, the J call TRBJ2-1; 8 bases line up with TRBD1. Germline V gene sequence: CDR1 KGHSH, CDR2 LQKENI. After removal of 5 bases from V and 7 bases from J, the junction contained 7 bases not matched to a gene. The CDR3 is 14 amino acids. In DNA, the CDR3 is TGTGCCAGCTCAATCAGGGGGCTGGGGAATGAGCAGTTCTTC. Translating it yields CASSIRGLGNEQFF.

V usage is TRBV18 and J usage is TRBJ1-1; TRBD1 matches 8 bases. This CDR3 region has 16 residues. CDR1 KGHSH and CDR2 LQKENI come from the germline V gene. Unmatched junction bases numbered 6, after V lost 2 bases and J lost 1 base. In nucleotides, the CDR3 is TGTGCCAGCTCACCAATTATCGGACAGGGGAACACTGAAGCTTTCTTT. Translation gives CASSPIIGQGNTEAFF.

V is TRBV24-1 and J is TRBJ2-3; 7 bases fit TRBD2. The CDR3 is made up of 15 amino acids. Germline CDR1 KGHDR, CDR2 SFDVKD. V was pared by 9 bases and J by 4 bases, with 12 bases of the junction left unmatched. CDR3 sequence reads: CATGGDARTSDTQYF. The DNA for the CDR3 is TGTGCCACCGGGGGGGACGCACGAACATCAGATACGCAGTATTTT.

The chain couples TRBV10-3 to TRBJ1-1, with a possible D match to TRBD1 (5 bases). CDR3 length: 15 amino acids. Trimming stripped 5 bases from V and 4 bases from J, with 17 bases between. CDR1 and CDR2 from the germline V gene are ENHRY and SYGVKD. The CDR3 DNA reads TGTGCCATCAGTCCCCATCCCAGGGATGGCACTGAAGCTTTCTTT. Translating gives CAISPHPRDGTEAFF.

The chain couples TRBV19 to TRBJ1-2; D not resolved. Trimming pared 5 bases from V and 0 bases from J, leaving 13 bases between. The germline CDR1 and CDR2 sequences are LNHDA and SQIVND (reference sequence). The CDR3 is made up of 15 amino acids. CDR3 nucleotides: TGTGCCAGTAGTCTCCGCAGGATAGCTAACTATGGCTACACCTTC. It codes for CASSLRRIANYGYTF.

This chain joins TRBV19 and TRBJ1-2, with 7 bases identical to TRBD1. After removal of 8 bases from V and 2 bases from J, the junction contained 8 bases not matched to a gene. The germline gives CDR1 LNHDA, CDR2 SQIVND (reference sequence). The CDR3 has 14 amino acids. The CDR3 DNA is TGTGCCAGTCTGGGACAGACTTACAACTATGGCTACACCTTC. Amino acid sequence: CASLGQTYNYGYTF.

V is TRBV9 and J is TRBJ2-7, with 10 bases that match TRBD1. CDR1 is SGDLS, CDR2 YYNGEE, per germline. The CDR3 has 16 residues. V was clipped by 0 bases and J by 2 bases; unmatched bases: 5. The CDR3, as DNA: TGTGCCAGCAGCGTAGCGGGACAGGGGACGACCTACGAGCAGTACTTC. Its translation is CASSVAGQGTTYEQYF.

The chain is built from TRBV7-9 and TRBJ2-7; 7 bases map to TRBD2. Germline assignment: CDR1 SEHNR and CDR2 FQNEAQ (reference sequence). J lost 6 bases, V lost 0 bases, and 5 bases had no gene match. The CDR3 is made up of 14 amino acids. The CDR3 DNA reads TGTGCCAGCAGCTTAGCGGCGGGAGCAGTCGAGCAGTACTTC. It specifies CASSLAAGAVEQYF.

CDR3 DNA: TGTGCCAGCTCACCCCTACAGGGCCCGTACCAAGAGACCCAGTACTTC. It codes for CASSPLQGPYQETQYF. This chain connects TRBV18 to TRBJ2-5; a weak D match, TRBD1 (6 bases). The germline V and J ends were trimmed by 3 bases and 0 bases, with 14 bases remaining between them. Looked up from germline, CDR1 is KGHSH and CDR2 is LQKENI. The CDR3 spans 16 residues.

The genes are TRBV25-1 and TRBJ1-5; D not certain. Germline CDR1 is MGHDK and CDR2 is SYGVNS. The CDR3 is 14 residues long. Trimming removed 1 base at V and 4 bases at J, with 8 bases between. The CDR3 here is CASSESGWNQPQHF. The CDR3, as DNA: TGTGCCAGCAGTGAATCCGGGTGGAATCAGCCCCAGCATTTT.